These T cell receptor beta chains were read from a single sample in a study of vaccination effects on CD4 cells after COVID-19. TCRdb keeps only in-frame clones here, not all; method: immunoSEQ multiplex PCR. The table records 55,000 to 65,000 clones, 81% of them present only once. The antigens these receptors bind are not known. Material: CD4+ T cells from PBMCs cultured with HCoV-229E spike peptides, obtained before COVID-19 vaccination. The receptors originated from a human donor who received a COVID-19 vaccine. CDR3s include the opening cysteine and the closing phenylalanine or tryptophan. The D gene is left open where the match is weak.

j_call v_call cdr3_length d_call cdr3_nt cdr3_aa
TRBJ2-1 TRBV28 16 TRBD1 TGTGCCAGCAGACACCTCCCGAGGACAGGGTTCCATGAGCAGTTCTTC CASRHLPRTGFHEQFF
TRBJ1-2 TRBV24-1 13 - TGTGCCACCAGTGATTTGGGGGGATATGGCTACACCTTC CATSDLGGYGYTF
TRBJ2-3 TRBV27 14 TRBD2 TGTGCCAGCATGCCGGGGGGGAACACAGATACGCAGTATTTT CASMPGGNTDTQYF
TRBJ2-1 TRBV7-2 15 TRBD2 TGTGCCAGCAGCTCCCTAGCGGGGGTCTACAATGAGCAGTTCTTC CASSSLAGVYNEQFF
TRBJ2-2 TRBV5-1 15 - TGCGCCAGCAGCTTGGTCGTGGGAAACACCGGGGAGCTGTTTTTT CASSLVVGNTGELFF
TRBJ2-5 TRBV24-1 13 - TGTGCCACCAGTGCTCCCCTGTGGGAGACCCAGTACTTC CATSAPLWETQYF
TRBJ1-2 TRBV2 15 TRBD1 TGTGCCAGCAGTGAAGAGCAGGGGGTCCGTTATGGCTACACCTTC CASSEEQGVRYGYTF
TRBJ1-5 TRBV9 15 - TGTGCCAGCAGCGCGTCGGGATTTAGCAATCAGCCCCAGCATTTT CASSASGFSNQPQHF
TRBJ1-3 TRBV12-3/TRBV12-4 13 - TGTGCCGGCCTCAGGGGAGCTGGAAACACCATATATTTT CAGLRGAGNTIYF
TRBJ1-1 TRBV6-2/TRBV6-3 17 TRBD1 TGTGCCAGCAGTTCGAACGGACAGGCTTTCATGAACACTGAAGCTTTCTTT CASSSNGQAFMNTEAFF
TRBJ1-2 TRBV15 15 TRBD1 TGTGCCACCAGCAGAGACGGGACAGGGATCTATGGCTACACCTTC CATSRDGTGIYGYTF
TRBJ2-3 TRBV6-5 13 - TGTGCCAGCAGTTACAGGGCCACAGATACGCAGTATTTT CASSYRATDTQYF